This T cell receptor beta chain was sequenced in a study of blood T cell repertoires in COVID-19. The wider study: The United States, Italy and Spain supplied acute and convalescent COVID-19 samples. T cells, B-cell-depleted T cells, or PBMCs provided the cDNA or gDNA that served as material.

V was pared by 4 bases and J by 12 bases, with 23 bases between. The CDR3 sequence is 15 residues long. CDR1 and CDR2 from the germline V gene are SGHNT and YYREEE (reference sequence). Per the authors' pipeline: Using reference gene primer amplification, nucleated cell counts were estimated. Measured with immunoSEQ multiplex PCR; TCRdb has only the in-frame clones, and not every one. That table supplies the V and J calls and clone size; D and trimming were determined from the DNA. The table has around 93,000 clones, around nine tenths seen once. In this sample, this clone turned up a few times. The source material was peripheral blood. The chain combines TRBV5-4 with TRBJ1-3, with D unclear. This receptor was taken from a human donor in a cohort sampled during active COVID-19. This CDR3 is CASSRETGGPSLIYF. CDR3 DNA: TGTGCCAGCAGCCGGGAGACCGGAGGGCCGTCGCTCATATATTTT.